The clone carrying this T cell receptor beta chain appeared a single time. This sample is drawn from a study of blood T cell repertoires in COVID-19. Background on the study: The United States, Italy and Spain provided the acute and convalescent COVID-19 samples. The cDNA or gDNA used as material had been derived from T cells, B-cell-depleted T cells, or PBMCs.

The V and J ends lost 6 bases and 5 bases, in that order; junction bases with no gene match: 5. The CDR3 runs 14 residues. CDR1 is MNHEY and CDR2 is SVGAGI in the germline V gene. Authors' data handling: Using reference gene primer amplification, nucleated cell counts were estimated. Data came from immunoSEQ multiplex PCR; TCRdb stores just in-frame clones and leaves some out. D and trimming were read from the DNA, whereas the V and J calls and clone size are those reported in that table. The data show tens of thousands of clones, around 86% seen once. The chain links TRBV6-5 to TRBJ1-4, with TRBD1 matching over 8 bases. The sample consisted of peripheral blood. The sequence was obtained from a woman aged 80 or older with acute or convalescent COVID-19. CDR3 DNA: TGTGCCAGCAGCAGACAGGGGAGCAATGAAAAACTGTTTTTT. It translates to CASSRQGSNEKLFF.